This paragraph reports one T cell receptor beta chain. As yet, its antigen is unknown. The sample comes from a study of cytomegalovirus exposure and HLA in healthy donors. General observations from the study: Reported results showed that the classifier diagnosed cytomegalovirus status with high specificity and sensitivity. Data from an earlier analysis indicated that most TCR beta V segments were productive either about 87% or about 30% of the time. Usually a TCR sequence was rare, but some public TCRs were found in many donors.

The PCR ran on 60 Vbeta and 13 Jbeta primers. Assay used: immunoSEQ multiplex PCR; TCRdb lists only in-frame clones, some missing. The sample holds about 110,000 clones, roughly two thirds seen once. Trimming took off 5 bases at V and 4 bases at J, with 11 bases between the two ends. Germline V CDR1 and CDR2: SGHAT, FQNNGV. The CDR3 is 13 residues long. Healthy individuals who donated bone marrow served as the donors. The rearrangement uses TRBV11-2 and TRBJ1-1; D gene unclear. The sample consisted of PBMCs. The source is a woman aged 25-40 years in good health and CMV-seronegative. CDR3 sequence: CASSRVYSTEAFF. The CDR3 DNA is TGTGCCAGCAGCCGCGTATATAGCACTGAAGCTTTCTTT.